The rows below give T cell receptor beta chains drawn from one sample of a study of shared clonotypes between healthy human individuals. Some clones are missing from TCRdb's copy, which holds only in-frame ones; the method was immunoSEQ multiplex PCR. The repertoire holds about 2.3 million clones, with 85% to 95% as singletons. Source material: naive CD4+ T cells from PBMCs. Receptors were obtained from a man between 18 and 35 years old in good health. Some clones in this sample may be carry-over from other donors' samples. The CDR3 runs from the conserved cysteine through the conserved F or W. A D gene is named only where the DNA matches it firmly. The size field is filled for only some rows; it gives once, few, many or a size class.

clone_size	v_call	d_call	j_call	cdr3_nt	cdr3_aa
-	TRBV5-5	TRBD1	TRBJ1-4	TGTGCCAGCAGCGTCACAGGGGGGTTGTATGAAAAACTGTTTTTT	CASSVTGGLYEKLFF
-	TRBV4-2	-	TRBJ2-1	TGTGCCAGCACCCCAGTAACTTTCACCTCCTACAATGAGCAGTTCTTC	CASTPVTFTSYNEQFF
-	TRBV18	TRBD1	TRBJ1-1	TGTGCCAGCTCACCACCGGGACAGGGGGCGCGAACTGAAGCTTTCTTT	CASSPPGQGARTEAFF
-	TRBV6-5	-	TRBJ1-1	TGTGCCAGCAGTTACTCGATGGGGGCGCGCACTGAAGCTTTCTTT	CASSYSMGARTEAFF
few	TRBV4-1	-	TRBJ1-5	TGCGCCAGCAGCCACGTACTCGGGTACGGGACCGCAAAACATTTT	CASSHVLGYGTAKHF
-	TRBV6-1	-	TRBJ1-5	TGTGCCAGCAGTGTCACGAAGAGGTTTCAGCCCCAGCATTTT	CASSVTKRFQPQHF
-	TRBV7-3	-	TRBJ1-1	TGTGCCAGCAGCTTAACGGGAGGACACAAGAACACTGAAGCTTTCTTT	CASSLTGGHKNTEAFF
-	TRBV14	-	TRBJ1-1	TGTGCCAGCAGCCAAGATCTTGTAATAAAAGCTACGGAGAACACTGAAGCTTTCTTT	CASSQDLVIKATENTEAFF
-	TRBV28	TRBD1	TRBJ2-3	TGTGCCAGCAGCTACATCGGGACAGGGGGGAATACGCAGTATTTT	CASSYIGTGGNTQYF
-	TRBV5-1	TRBD1	TRBJ2-2	TGCGCCAGCAGCATCGGGACAGGGTTTAGCGGGGAGCTGTTTTTT	CASSIGTGFSGELFF
-	TRBV27	TRBD2	TRBJ2-7	TGTGCCAGCGCTACGGGGGGGCGGAAGGCCTACGAGCAGTACTTC	CASATGGRKAYEQYF
-	TRBV29-1	TRBD2	TRBJ2-1	TGCAGCGTTGAACCGGGACTAGCGGACTCCTACAATGAGCAGTTCTTC	CSVEPGLADSYNEQFF
-	TRBV7-9	TRBD2	TRBJ2-5	TGTGCCAGCAGCTTAGTACCAGCGGGGGAAGAGACCCAGTACTTC	CASSLVPAGEETQYF
-	TRBV4-3	TRBD1	TRBJ1-2	TGCGCCAGCAGCCAAGACCAGGGGGGGGCCAGCTATGGCTACACCTTC	CASSQDQGGASYGYTF
-	TRBV15	-	TRBJ2-3	TGTGCCACCACCCTCCGACCCACAGATACGCAGTATTTT	CATTLRPTDTQYF
-	TRBV10-2	-	TRBJ1-2	TGCGCCAGCAGTGGACTGGGACCGAAGCTCCTCTCTAATGGCTACACCTTC	CASSGLGPKLLSNGYTF
-	TRBV6-1	TRBD2	TRBJ2-7	TGTGCCAGCAGGGAAAACGGACTAGCGGGAGGGTCGGGGTACGAGCAGTACTTC	CASRENGLAGGSGYEQYF
-	TRBV18	TRBD1	TRBJ1-1	TGTGCCAGCTCACCAAACAGGGGAGGCACTGAAGCTTTCTTT	CASSPNRGGTEAFF
-	TRBV7-3	-	TRBJ2-1	TGTGCCAGCAGCTTCCTAGACGCCAATGAGCAGTTCTTC	CASSFLDANEQFF
-	TRBV18	-	TRBJ2-1	TGTGCCAGCTCGGAGTCCAGCTCCTACAATGAGCAGTTCTTC	CASSESSSYNEQFF
-	TRBV18	-	TRBJ1-2	TGTGCCAGCCGAAGTTGGGCAGGGAACATGGTGAACTATGGCTACACCTTC	CASRSWAGNMVNYGYTF
-	TRBV5-1	-	TRBJ2-2	TGCGCCAGCAGCTTGCTCCCGGGCATCACCGGGGAGCTGTTTTTT	CASSLLPGITGELFF
-	TRBV5-4	TRBD2	TRBJ2-5	TGTGCCAGCAGCCTACCACTAGCGGGGGCCCAAGAGACCCAGTACTTC	CASSLPLAGAQETQYF
-	TRBV29-1	TRBD2	TRBJ2-1	TGCAGCGTGGGGCGGGAGAAGGGGAGTGAGCAGTTCTTC	CSVGREKGSEQFF
-	TRBV7-9	-	TRBJ2-2	TGTGCCAGCAGCTTAGCAGGGACCGGGGAGCTGTTTTTT	CASSLAGTGELFF
-	TRBV10-3	TRBD1	TRBJ2-7	TGTGCCATCAGCCGTGGAGGGACAGGCCACAACGAGCAGTACTTC	CAISRGGTGHNEQYF
-	TRBV5-1	TRBD1	TRBJ2-2	TGCGCCAGCTTCAGGGGGCGGAACACCGGGGAGCTGTTTTTT	CASFRGRNTGELFF
-	TRBV5-5	TRBD1	TRBJ2-7	TGTGCCAGCAGCTTCGTTGCGACAGGGGGCTACGAGCAGTACTTC	CASSFVATGGYEQYF
-	TRBV28	TRBD1	TRBJ2-1	TGTGCCAGCGAGGGACAGGGGGCTGGTAGCTACAATGAGCAGTTCTTC	CASEGQGAGSYNEQFF
-	TRBV18	-	TRBJ1-1	TGTGCCAGCTCACCCCGGACTCCCCCTGAAGCTTTCTTT	CASSPRTPPEAFF
-	TRBV6-6	-	TRBJ2-3	TGTGCCAGCAGTACGGCTAGCACACGCACAGATACGCAGTATTTT	CASSTASTRTDTQYF
-	TRBV6-5	TRBD1	TRBJ2-7	TGTGCCAGCAGTACCACCGGGACAGGGCGGTCCGAGCAGTACTTC	CASSTTGTGRSEQYF
-	TRBV7-3	-	TRBJ1-1	TGTGCCAGCAGCTTTCTACAGGGCGGACCCACTGAAGCTTTCTTT	CASSFLQGGPTEAFF
-	TRBV29-1	-	TRBJ2-7	TGCGGGCGCGTCGAGCAGTACTTC	CGRVEQYF
-	TRBV28	-	TRBJ1-2	TGTGCCAGCAGCCAGGGAACAGCTAACTATGGCTACACCTTC	CASSQGTANYGYTF
-	TRBV6-5	-	TRBJ2-1	TGTGCCAGCAGTTATAGCGCTTCGTACAATGAGCAGTTCTTC	CASSYSASYNEQFF
-	TRBV5-6	-	TRBJ2-1	TGTGCCAGCAACGGGGGCGGGGGCAGGGAGCAGTTCTTC	CASNGGGGREQFF
-	TRBV9	-	TRBJ1-2	TGTGCCAGCAGCGTGGGGGTTGTGGGCAACTATGGCTACACCTTC	CASSVGVVGNYGYTF
-	TRBV5-1	-	TRBJ2-7	TGCGCCAGCAGCCCTGGCCGGGACAAAACCTACGAGCAGTACTTC	CASSPGRDKTYEQYF
-	TRBV5-1	-	TRBJ2-1	TGCGCCAGCAGCTTTGACTTAAATACGAATGAGCAGTTCTTC	CASSFDLNTNEQFF
-	TRBV7-9	-	TRBJ2-1	TGTGCCAGCAGCTTCATAGCGATTGAGCAGTTCTTC	CASSFIAIEQFF
-	TRBV25-1	TRBD2	TRBJ2-7	TGTGCCAGCAGCTCGGGGGGTTCCCACGAGCAGTACTTC	CASSSGGSHEQYF
once	TRBV28	-	TRBJ2-7	TGTGCCAGCAGTTTCGGGCGCTACGAGCAGTACTTC	CASSFGRYEQYF
-	TRBV7-7	-	TRBJ2-7	TGTGCCAGCAGCCCGACACAGCTATCCTACGAGCAGTACTTC	CASSPTQLSYEQYF
-	TRBV6-5	-	TRBJ1-4	TGTGCCAGCAGCCCCTCCGGTTCAACTAATGAAAAACTGTTTTTT	CASSPSGSTNEKLFF
-	TRBV28	-	TRBJ2-3	TGTGCCAGCGGATTACTTCGACGGGCAGATACGCAGTATTTT	CASGLLRRADTQYF
-	TRBV15	-	TRBJ2-7	TGTGCCACCAGCAGAGAGGGACAAACCTACGAGCAGTACTTC	CATSREGQTYEQYF
-	TRBV18	TRBD2	TRBJ2-1	TGTGCCAGCTCACCAACTAGCGGGAGATCCAATGAGCAGTTCTTC	CASSPTSGRSNEQFF
-	TRBV7-3	-	TRBJ2-7	TGTGCCAGCAGCTTAGGTTCGACTCAGGGCTCCGAGCAGTACTTC	CASSLGSTQGSEQYF
-	TRBV2	TRBD1	TRBJ1-1	TGTGCCACCGCCCGGACAGGGATTAGTGAAGCTTTCTTT	CATARTGISEAFF
once	TRBV5-4	TRBD2	TRBJ2-7	TGTGCCAGCAGCCCCCTGGGCGGGGGAGAAGAGCAGTACTTC	CASSPLGGGEEQYF
-	TRBV6-5	-	TRBJ2-3	TGTGCCAGCAGTTCTAGCACAGATACGCAGTATTTT	CASSSSTDTQYF
-	TRBV27	TRBD1	TRBJ1-1	TGTGGCAGTTCTGGGGCTGGACAGGGCCCTTTCTTT	CGSSGAGQGPFF
-	TRBV30	TRBD2	TRBJ2-2	TGTGCCTGGGCTAGACTCTGGACTAGCGGGAGAACCGGGGAGCTGTTTTTT	CAWARLWTSGRTGELFF
-	TRBV2	-	TRBJ2-5	TGTGCCAGCAGTACCGGGACTCTACAAGAGACCCAGTACTTC	CASSTGTLQETQYF
-	TRBV5-1	-	TRBJ2-5	TGCGCCAGCAGCTTGGGTACAGTATATGGGGAGACCCAGTACTTC	CASSLGTVYGETQYF
-	TRBV9	-	TRBJ2-3	TGTGCCAGCAGCGTGGCCAGGAGCACAGATACGCAGTATTTT	CASSVARSTDTQYF
-	TRBV6-6	TRBD2	TRBJ2-7	TGTGCCAGCAGTTACTCCAAAGGGCTAGCGGGCTACGAGCAGTACTTC	CASSYSKGLAGYEQYF
-	TRBV5-1	-	TRBJ2-4	TGCGCCAGCAGCTTGATTACAGGGCCCAAAAACATTCAGTACTTC	CASSLITGPKNIQYF
-	TRBV30	TRBD1	TRBJ2-7	TGTGCCTGGAGCCGGACAGGGTTCCTCGACGAGCAGTACTTC	CAWSRTGFLDEQYF